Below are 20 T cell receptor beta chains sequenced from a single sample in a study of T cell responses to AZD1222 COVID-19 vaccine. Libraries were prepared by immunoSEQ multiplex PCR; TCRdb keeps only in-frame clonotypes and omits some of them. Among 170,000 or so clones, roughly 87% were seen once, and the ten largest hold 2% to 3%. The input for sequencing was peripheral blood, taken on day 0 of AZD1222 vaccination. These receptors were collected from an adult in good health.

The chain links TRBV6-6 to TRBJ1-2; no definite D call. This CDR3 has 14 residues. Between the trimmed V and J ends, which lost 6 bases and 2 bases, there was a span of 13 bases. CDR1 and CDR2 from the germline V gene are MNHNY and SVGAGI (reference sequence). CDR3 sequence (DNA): TGTGCCAGCAGCGAGGGTGGGCAAAACTATGGCTACACCTTC. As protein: CASSEGGQNYGYTF.

The CDR3 loop is CASSPSAGAYYEQYF. CDR3 in DNA: TGTGCCAGCAGCCCATCAGCGGGAGCCTATTACGAGCAGTACTTC. This rearrangement joins TRBV7-2 to TRBJ2-7; TRBD2 matches at 8 bases. With 5 bases clipped from V and 4 bases from J, the junction kept 10 bases outside the gene matches. Germline assignment: CDR1 SGHTA and CDR2 FQGNSA. CDR3 length: 15 residues. The full variable domain, with the rest looked up from reference TRBV7-2 and TRBJ2-7, is GAGVSQSPSNKVTEKGKDVELRCDPISGHTALYWYRQSLGQGLEFLIYFQGNSAPDKSGLPSDRFSAERTGGSVSTLTIQRTQQEDSAVYLCASSPSAGAYYEQYFGPGTRLTVT.

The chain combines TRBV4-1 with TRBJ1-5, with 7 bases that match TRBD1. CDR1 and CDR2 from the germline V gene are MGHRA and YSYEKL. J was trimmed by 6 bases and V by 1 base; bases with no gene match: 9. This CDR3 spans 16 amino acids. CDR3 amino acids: CASSQAGTVGGQPQHF. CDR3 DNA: TGCGCCAGCAGCCAAGCCGGGACAGTCGGGGGTCAGCCCCAGCATTTT.

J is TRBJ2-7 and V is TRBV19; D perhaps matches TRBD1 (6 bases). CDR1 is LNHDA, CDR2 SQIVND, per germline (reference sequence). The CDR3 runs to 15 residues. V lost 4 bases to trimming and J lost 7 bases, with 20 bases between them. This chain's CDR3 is CASSTHPRGFREQYF. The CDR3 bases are TGTGCCAGTAGTACCCACCCGAGGGGGTTTCGGGAGCAGTACTTC. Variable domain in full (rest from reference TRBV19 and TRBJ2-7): DGGITQSPKYLFRKEGQNVTLSCEQNLNHDAMYWYRQDPGQGLRLIYYSQIVNDFQKGDIAEGYSVSREKKESFPLTVTSAQKNPTAFYLCASSTHPRGFREQYFGPGTRLTVT.

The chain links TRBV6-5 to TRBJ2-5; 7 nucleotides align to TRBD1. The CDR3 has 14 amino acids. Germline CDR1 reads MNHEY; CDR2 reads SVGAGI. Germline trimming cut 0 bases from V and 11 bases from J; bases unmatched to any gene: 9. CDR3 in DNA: TGTGCCAGCAGTTACTCGAGGACGGCAGGGGGACAGTACTTC. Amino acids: CASSYSRTAGGQYF.

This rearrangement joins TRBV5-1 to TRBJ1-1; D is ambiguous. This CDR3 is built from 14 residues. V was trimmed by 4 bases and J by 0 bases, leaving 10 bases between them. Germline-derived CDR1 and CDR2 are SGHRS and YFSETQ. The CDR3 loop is CASSMAAMNTEAFF. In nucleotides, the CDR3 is TGCGCCAGCAGCATGGCAGCAATGAACACTGAAGCTTTCTTT.

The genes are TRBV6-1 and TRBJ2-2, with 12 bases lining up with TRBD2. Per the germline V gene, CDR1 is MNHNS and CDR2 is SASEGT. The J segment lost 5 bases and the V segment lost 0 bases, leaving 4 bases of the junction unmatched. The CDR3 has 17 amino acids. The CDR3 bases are TGTGCCAGCAGTGAAGCGGCGCTAGCGGGAGGGACCGGGGAGCTGTTTTTT. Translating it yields CASSEAALAGGTGELFF.

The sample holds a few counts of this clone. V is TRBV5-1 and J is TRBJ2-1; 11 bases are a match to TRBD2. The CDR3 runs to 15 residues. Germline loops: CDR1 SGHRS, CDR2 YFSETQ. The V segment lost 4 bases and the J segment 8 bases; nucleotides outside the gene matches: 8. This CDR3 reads CASSAGLAGLDEQFF. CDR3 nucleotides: TGCGCCAGCAGCGCCGGACTAGCGGGCCTCGATGAGCAGTTCTTC.

CDR3 nucleotide sequence: TGTGCCAGCAGTCCCGGGACAGGTAGCTCACCCCTCCACTTT. It yields the protein CASSPGTGSSPLHF. The chain employs TRBV6-6 and TRBJ1-6, with 8 bases fitting TRBD1. CDR3 length: 14 amino acids. The germline V gene encodes CDR1 MNHNY and CDR2 SVGAGI (reference sequence). Losses at the gene ends were 5 bases for V and 10 bases for J; bases not matched to a gene: 7.

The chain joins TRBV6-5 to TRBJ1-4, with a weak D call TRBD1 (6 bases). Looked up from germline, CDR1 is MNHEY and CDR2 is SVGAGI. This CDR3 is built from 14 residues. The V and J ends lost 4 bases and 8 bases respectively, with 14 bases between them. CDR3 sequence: CASSLQGGSEKLFF. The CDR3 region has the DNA TGTGCCAGCAGTTTACAGGGTGGGAGCGAAAAACTGTTTTTT.

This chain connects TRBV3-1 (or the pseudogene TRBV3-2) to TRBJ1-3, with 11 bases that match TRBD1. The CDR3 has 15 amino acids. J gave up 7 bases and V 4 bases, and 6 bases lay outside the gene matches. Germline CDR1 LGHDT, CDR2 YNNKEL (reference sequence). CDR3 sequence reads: CASSPRDRGKNTIYF. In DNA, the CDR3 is TGTGCCAGCAGCCCCCGGGACAGGGGGAAGAACACCATATATTTT.

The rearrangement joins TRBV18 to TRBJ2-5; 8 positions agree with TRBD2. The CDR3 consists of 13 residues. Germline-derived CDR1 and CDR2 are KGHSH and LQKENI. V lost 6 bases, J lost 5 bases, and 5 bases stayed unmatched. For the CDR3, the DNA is TGTGCCAGCTCTGATAGCGGGGTCGAGACCCAGTACTTC. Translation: CASSDSGVETQYF.

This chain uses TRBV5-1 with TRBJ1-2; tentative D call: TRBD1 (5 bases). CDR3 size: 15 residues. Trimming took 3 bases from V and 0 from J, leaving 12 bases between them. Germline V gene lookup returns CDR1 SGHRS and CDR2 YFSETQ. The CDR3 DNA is TGCGCCAGCAGCTACGAAACAGGAGCTAACTATGGCTACACCTTC. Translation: CASSYETGANYGYTF.

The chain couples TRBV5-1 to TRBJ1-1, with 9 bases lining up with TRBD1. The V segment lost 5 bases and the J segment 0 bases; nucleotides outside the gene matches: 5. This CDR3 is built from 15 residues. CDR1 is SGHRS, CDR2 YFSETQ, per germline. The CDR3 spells CASSETGGLNTEAFF. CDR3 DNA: TGCGCCAGCAGTGAAACAGGGGGCCTGAACACTGAAGCTTTCTTT.

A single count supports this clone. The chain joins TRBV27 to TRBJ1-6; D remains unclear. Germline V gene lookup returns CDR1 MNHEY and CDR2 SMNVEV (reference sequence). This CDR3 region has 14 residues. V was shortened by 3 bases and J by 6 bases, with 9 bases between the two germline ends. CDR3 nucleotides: TGTGCCAGCAGTTTGTGGGCGGTTAATTCACCCCTCCACTTT. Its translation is CASSLWAVNSPLHF.

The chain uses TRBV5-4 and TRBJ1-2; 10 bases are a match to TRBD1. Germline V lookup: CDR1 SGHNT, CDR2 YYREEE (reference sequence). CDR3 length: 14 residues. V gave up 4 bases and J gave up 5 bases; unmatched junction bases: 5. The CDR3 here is CASSQRDRGYGYTF. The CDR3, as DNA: TGTGCCAGCAGCCAACGGGACAGGGGTTATGGCTACACCTTC.

The CDR3 region has the DNA TGTGCCACCGGGGCGGGCGGGAGCGGTGAGCAGTTCTTC. This gives the protein CATGAGGSGEQFF. J is TRBJ2-1 and V is TRBV19; 7 bases agree with TRBD2. The length of the CDR3 is 13 residues. Germline CDR1 reads LNHDA; CDR2 reads SQIVND (reference sequence). V was pared by 10 bases and J by 9 bases, with 12 bases of the junction left unmatched.

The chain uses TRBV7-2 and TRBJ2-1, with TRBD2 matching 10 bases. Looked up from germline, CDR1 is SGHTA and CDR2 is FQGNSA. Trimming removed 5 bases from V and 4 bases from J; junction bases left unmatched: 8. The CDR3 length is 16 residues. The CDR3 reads CASSVTSGASYNEQFF. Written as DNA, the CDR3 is TGTGCCAGCAGCGTTACTAGCGGGGCTTCTTACAATGAGCAGTTCTTC.

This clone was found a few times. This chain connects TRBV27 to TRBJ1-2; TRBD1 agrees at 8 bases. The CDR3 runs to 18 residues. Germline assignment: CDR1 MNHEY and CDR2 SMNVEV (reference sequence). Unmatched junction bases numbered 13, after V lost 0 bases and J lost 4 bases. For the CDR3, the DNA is TGTGCCAGCAGTTTATCCAGACGACAGGGGATGTGGGTCTATGGCTACACCTTC. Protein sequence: CASSLSRRQGMWVYGYTF.

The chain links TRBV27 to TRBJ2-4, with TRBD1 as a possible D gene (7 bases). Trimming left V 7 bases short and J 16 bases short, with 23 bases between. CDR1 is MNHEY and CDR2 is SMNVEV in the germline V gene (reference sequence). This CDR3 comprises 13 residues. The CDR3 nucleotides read TGTGCCAGCACGGCGGCCGGAGGGGGCGCTTACTACTTC. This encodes CASTAAGGGAYYF.